The 27 T cell receptor beta chains presented below share a single source sample, sequenced in a study of blood T cell repertoires in COVID-19. Sequenced by immunoSEQ multiplex PCR; TCRdb stores in-frame clones only, minus some. Of around 300,000 clones listed, approximately 88% are singletons. The sample consisted of PBMCs or T cells enriched from blood (not recorded which). These receptor sequences come from a man between 25 and 39 years old who had recovered from COVID-19.

This clone was seen only a few times. J is TRBJ1-2 and V is TRBV5-1; 9 nucleotides line up with TRBD1. CDR1 SGHRS and CDR2 YFSETQ come from the germline V gene. The CDR3 spans 14 residues. V lost 4 bases to trimming and J lost 8 bases; unmatched junction nucleotides: 9. The CDR3 region has the DNA TGCGCCAGCAGCGGAGGGACAGGGCAGAGGGGCTACACCTTC. This encodes CASSGGTGQRGYTF.

V is TRBV12-5 and J is TRBJ2-6; a weak D match, TRBD1 (5 bases). This CDR3 spans 18 amino acids. The germline V gene encodes CDR1 LGHNT and CDR2 FRNRAP. Trimming took 5 bases from V and 9 from J, leaving 26 bases between them. DNA for the CDR3: TGTGCTAGTGGTCAAAATTGTTGCAGGACAAAGTCGGGCAACGTCCTGACTTTC. Encoded protein: CASGQNCCRTKSGNVLTF.

This chain connects TRBV28 to TRBJ1-2; 11 bases map to TRBD1. V was clipped by 6 bases and J by 6 bases; unmatched bases: 9. The CDR3 sequence is 15 residues long. Looked up from germline, CDR1 is MDHEN and CDR2 is SYDVKM. The CDR3 region is CASRDPGTGGDGYTF. In nucleotides, the CDR3 is TGTGCCAGCAGGGACCCAGGGACAGGGGGTGATGGCTACACCTTC.

The chain uses TRBV5-5 and TRBJ1-1; 7 bases are shared with TRBD1. CDR3 size: 15 residues. The germline V gene encodes CDR1 SGHKS and CDR2 YYEKEE (reference sequence). Trimming cost V 2 bases and J 4 bases; bases outside gene matches: 8. The CDR3 loop is CASSFRQGGGTEAFF. In nucleotides, the CDR3 is TGTGCCAGCAGCTTCCGACAGGGAGGTGGCACTGAAGCTTTCTTT. Variable domain in full (rest from reference TRBV5-5 and TRBJ1-1): DAGVTQSPTHLIKTRGQQVTLRCSPISGHKSVSWYQQVLGQGPQFIFQYYEKEERGRGNFPDRFSARQFPNYSSELNVNALLLGDSALYLCASSFRQGGGTEAFFGQGTRLTVV.

A remark on this clone: Other nucleotide sequences in the sample specify the same CDR3. The chain combines TRBV27 with TRBJ1-1; D is possibly TRBD1 (6 bases). Germline CDR1 reads MNHEY; CDR2 reads SMNVEV (reference sequence). This CDR3 has 13 residues. Trimming cost V 6 bases and J 5 bases, with 13 bases left between them. The CDR3 bases are TGTGCCAGCAGACCGACAGGAGGTACTGAAGCTTTCTTT. This encodes CASRPTGGTEAFF.

This chain uses TRBV28 with TRBJ1-4; 9 nucleotides line up with TRBD1. V shed 5 bases and J 0 bases; nucleotides not matched to a gene: 10. The CDR3 totals 18 residues. The germline V gene encodes CDR1 MDHEN and CDR2 SYDVKM. The CDR3 nucleotides are TGTGCCAGCAGTCCACCGGGACAGGGAATCACAACTAATGAAAAACTGTTTTTT. Its protein product is CASSPPGQGITTNEKLFF. Supplemented by reference TRBV28 and TRBJ1-4, the full variable domain reads DVKVTQSSRYLVKRTGEKVFLECVQDMDHENMFWYRQDPGLGLRLIYFSYDVKMKEKGDIPEGYSVSREKKERFSLILESASTNQTSMYLCASSPPGQGITTNEKLFFGSGTQLSVL.

The chain carries TRBV7-2 and TRBJ2-5; 7 bases are shared with TRBD1. J lost 10 bases, V lost 5 bases, and 10 bases had no gene match. The germline V gene has CDR1 SGHTA and CDR2 FQGNSA. The CDR3 runs to 13 residues. The CDR3 sequence is CASSTGTAPIQYF. CDR3 nucleotide sequence: TGTGCCAGCAGCACCGGGACAGCCCCGATCCAGTACTTC.

This chain connects TRBV10-1 to TRBJ2-7; D is ambiguous. In germline, CDR1 is WNHNN, CDR2 SYGVQD (reference sequence). This CDR3 is built from 12 residues. The ends were cut back, 6 bases at V and 7 bases at J, with 13 bases in the middle. The CDR3 reads CASSPGLREQYF. CDR3 DNA sequence: TGCGCCAGCAGCCCGGGTTTGAGGGAGCAGTACTTC.

This chain connects TRBV7-3 to TRBJ2-3; weak D call: TRBD2 (6 bases). Trimming cost V 5 bases and J 1 base, with 16 bases left between them. The germline CDR1 and CDR2 sequences are SGHTA and FQGTGA. The CDR3 contains 16 residues. Written as DNA, the CDR3 is TGTGCCAGCAGCCCTCAAACTAGCTTCCGCACAGATACGCAGTATTTT. The encoded protein is CASSPQTSFRTDTQYF.

The chain carries TRBV2 and TRBJ1-2; D is possibly TRBD1 (5 bases). CDR3 size: 13 residues. V was clipped by 7 bases and J by 4 bases, with 13 bases between them. Germline V lookup: CDR1 SNHLY, CDR2 FYNNEI. DNA of the CDR3: TGTGCCAGCAACCAGGGTAGGGGCTATGGCTACACCTTC. Protein sequence: CASNQGRGYGYTF.

The chain employs TRBV7-3 and TRBJ2-1, with 11 nucleotides matching TRBD2. This CDR3 is 16 amino acids long. The germline V gene encodes CDR1 SGHTA and CDR2 FQGTGA. Germline trimming cut 4 bases from V and 6 bases from J; bases unmatched to any gene: 8. The CDR3 reads CASSSSGLAVRNEQFF. For the CDR3, the DNA is TGTGCCAGCAGCTCCTCGGGACTAGCGGTCCGCAATGAGCAGTTCTTC.

This sequence joins TRBV18 and TRBJ2-7; 9 bases are shared with TRBD1. The J segment lost 0 bases and the V segment lost 3 bases, leaving 6 bases of the junction unmatched. The CDR3 is made up of 16 amino acids. Looked up from germline, CDR1 is KGHSH and CDR2 is LQKENI. The CDR3 is CASSPFPGQGSYEQYF. The CDR3 DNA reads as TGTGCCAGCTCACCCTTTCCGGGACAGGGCTCCTACGAGCAGTACTTC.

This sequence joins TRBV6-5 and TRBJ1-1; TRBD1 might be the D (6 bases). CDR1 is MNHEY, CDR2 SVGAGI, per germline. V gave up 2 bases and J gave up 1 base, with 14 bases separating them. The CDR3 length is 16 residues. The DNA of the CDR3 is TGTGCCAGCAGTTACAGCTTTCAGACAGGGAACACTGAAGCTTTCTTT. This encodes CASSYSFQTGNTEAFF.

This clone was counted once. V usage is TRBV12-3 or TRBV12-4 and J usage is TRBJ2-7; D uncertain. This CDR3 is built from 13 residues. V gave up 1 base and J gave up 3 bases, with 7 bases separating them. For the CDR3, the DNA is TGTGCCAGCAGTTTAGGAACTGTCTACGAGCAGTACTTC. It yields the protein CASSLGTVYEQYF.

The chain carries TRBV29-1 and TRBJ1-1; D gene ambiguous. This CDR3 has 12 amino acids. Germline V gene sequence: CDR1 SQVTM, CDR2 ANQGSEA. Trimming stripped 3 bases from V and 4 bases from J, with 9 bases between. CDR3 coding DNA: TGCAGCGTTGATGGTCGCAGCACTGAAGCTTTCTTT. Protein: CSVDGRSTEAFF. The full variable domain, in which reference TRBV29-1 and TRBJ1-1 provide the parts outside the CDR3, is SAVISQKPSRDICQRGTSLTIQCQVDSQVTMMFWYRQQPGQSLTLIATANQGSEATYESGFVIDKFPISRPNLTFSTLTVSNMSPEDSSIYLCSVDGRSTEAFFGQGTRLTVV.

This chain connects TRBV11-2 to TRBJ2-7; D uncertain. Trimming stripped 4 bases from V and 3 bases from J, with 4 bases between. The CDR3 loop spans 11 amino acids. Germline CDR1 SGHAT, CDR2 FQNNGV. CDR3: CASSSLYEQYF. In nucleotides, the CDR3 is TGTGCCAGCAGCTCACTCTACGAGCAGTACTTC.

This clone was seen once. The rearrangement links TRBV7-9 to TRBJ2-5; 8 bases fit TRBD1. Germline CDR1 reads SEHNR; CDR2 reads FQNEAQ (reference sequence). This CDR3 region has 15 residues. The trim removed 5 bases at V and 5 bases at J, leaving 10 bases unmatched. The CDR3 here is CASSPGGFTGETQYF. The CDR3 DNA sequence: TGTGCCAGCAGCCCAGGGGGCTTTACGGGGGAGACCCAGTACTTC.

The CDR3 nucleotides are TGCGCCAGCAGCGACTCAAGGAACATTCAGTACTTC. Its translation: CASSDSRNIQYF. The chain links TRBV4-1 to TRBJ2-4; D not resolved. The germline V gene has CDR1 MGHRA and CDR2 YSYEKL. The V end was cut by 5 bases, the J end by 7 bases, with 9 bases between. The CDR3 is 12 residues long.

The chain carries TRBV6-5 and TRBJ2-3, with TRBD2 identical over 12 bases. Unmatched junction bases numbered 4, after V lost 5 bases and J lost 4 bases. Germline assignment: CDR1 MNHEY and CDR2 SVGAGI. CDR3 size: 15 residues. CDR3 region: CASSPSGGAADTQYF. CDR3 bases: TGTGCCAGCAGTCCTAGCGGGGGGGCCGCAGATACGCAGTATTTT.

V and J are TRBV7-2 and TRBJ1-5, with TRBD1 as a possible D gene (6 bases). Germline assignment: CDR1 SGHTA and CDR2 FQGNSA. The CDR3 has 16 amino acids. Trimming took 5 bases from V and 6 from J, leaving 20 bases between them. CDR3 amino acids: CASSPRRFTGTQPQHF. Written as DNA, the CDR3 is TGTGCCAGCAGCCCAAGAAGGTTTACAGGGACTCAGCCCCAGCATTTT.

The chain carries TRBV6-5 and TRBJ1-2, with TRBD1 matching over 7 bases. Germline-derived CDR1 and CDR2 are MNHEY and SVGAGI. This CDR3 has 13 amino acids. After removal of 6 bases from V and 5 bases from J, the junction contained 6 bases not matched to a gene. The CDR3 loop is CASRKTGKYGYTF. The CDR3 DNA is TGTGCCAGCAGGAAGACAGGGAAATATGGCTACACCTTC.

The chain recombines TRBV3-1 (or the pseudogene TRBV3-2) with TRBJ1-4; TRBD1 matches at 10 bases. After removal of 5 bases from V and 10 bases from J, the junction contained 7 bases not matched to a gene. The CDR3 is made up of 14 amino acids. Germline V gene data show CDR1 as LGHDT and CDR2 as YNNKEL (reference sequence). The CDR3 coding sequence is TGTGCCAGCAGCGTCCGGGACAGGGGTCGAAAACTGTTTTTT. As protein: CASSVRDRGRKLFF.

This chain connects TRBV7-9 to TRBJ2-3; a possible D gene is TRBD2 (6 bases). The V end lost 1 base, the J end lost 4 bases, and 21 bases lay between the germline ends. Germline CDR1 is SEHNR and CDR2 is FQNEAQ (reference sequence). CDR3 length: 18 residues. The CDR3: CASSLGKTSPNRADTQYF. In DNA, the CDR3 is TGTGCCAGCAGCTTAGGAAAGACTAGTCCGAATAGAGCAGATACGCAGTATTTT.

This chain links TRBV2 with TRBJ1-2, with D unclear. Trimming left V 7 bases short and J 8 bases short, with 17 bases between. Germline V CDR1 and CDR2: SNHLY, FYNNEI. The CDR3 spans 13 residues. The chain's CDR3 is CASKLDQRRGYTF. The CDR3 nucleotides are TGTGCCAGCAAGTTGGACCAAAGGAGGGGCTACACCTTC.

The chain has TRBV4-2 and TRBJ1-6; D is unclear. Germline values: CDR1 LGHNA, CDR2 YNFKEQ. This CDR3 comprises 16 residues. The V and J ends lost 5 bases and 3 bases respectively, with 14 bases between them. The CDR3 DNA reads as TGTGCCAGCAGCATTTCGGAGGCTAACTATAATTCACCCCTCCACTTT. It yields the protein CASSISEANYNSPLHF.

The chain links TRBV19 to TRBJ1-2; D not certain. CDR1 and CDR2 (germline): LNHDA, SQIVND (reference sequence). Deletions cut 1 base from V and 8 bases from J, with 8 bases between. This CDR3 has 12 amino acids. DNA of the CDR3: TGTGCCAGTAGTATAGCTACTTACGGCTACACCTTC. This sequence encodes CASSIATYGYTF.

V and J are TRBV30 and TRBJ2-3, with D possibly being TRBD2 (6 bases). V was shortened by 3 bases and J by 6 bases, with 10 bases between the two germline ends. The CDR3 consists of 12 residues. Germline CDR1 reads GTSNPN; CDR2 reads SVGIG (reference sequence). CDR3 sequence (DNA): TGTGCCTGGAGCAGGAGGGTGGATACGCAGTATTTT. It encodes CAWSRRVDTQYF.